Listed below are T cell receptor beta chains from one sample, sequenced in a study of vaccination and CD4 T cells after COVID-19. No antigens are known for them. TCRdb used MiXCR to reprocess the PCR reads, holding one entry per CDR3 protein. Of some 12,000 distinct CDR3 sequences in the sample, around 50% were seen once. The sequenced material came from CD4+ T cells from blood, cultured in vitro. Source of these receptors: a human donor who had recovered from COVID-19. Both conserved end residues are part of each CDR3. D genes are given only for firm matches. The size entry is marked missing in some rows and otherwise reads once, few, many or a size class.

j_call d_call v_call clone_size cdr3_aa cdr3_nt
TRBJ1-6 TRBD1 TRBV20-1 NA CSASPRGFDSPLHF TGCAGTGCTAGTCCCAGGGGGTTCGATTCACCCCTCCACTTT
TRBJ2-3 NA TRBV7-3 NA CASSLTAGWGSADTQYF TGTGCCAGCAGCTTAACCGCAGGATGGGGAAGCGCGGATACGCAGTATTTT
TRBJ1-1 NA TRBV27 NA CASSFGLGTEAFF TGTGCCAGCAGTTTTGGTCTCGGGACTGAAGCTTTCTTT
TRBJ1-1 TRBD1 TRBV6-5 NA CASSYYRTGLGTEAFF TGTGCCAGCAGTTACTACCGGACAGGGCTAGGAACTGAAGCTTTCTTT
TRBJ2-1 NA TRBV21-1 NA CASSLSEREDNEQFF TGTGCCAGCAGCCTATCAGAGCGGGAGGACAATGAGCAGTTCTTC
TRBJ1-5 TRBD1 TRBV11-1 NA CASSTGGQPQHF TGTGCCAGCAGCACAGGGGGTCAGCCCCAGCATTTT
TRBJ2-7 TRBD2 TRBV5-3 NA CARSRQILANNEQYF TGTGCCAGAAGCCGCCAGATACTAGCGAACAACGAGCAGTACTTC
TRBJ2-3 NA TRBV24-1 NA CATSDFLSDTQYF TGTGCCACCAGTGATTTTTTATCAGATACGCAGTATTTT
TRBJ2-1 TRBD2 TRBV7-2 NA CASSLGGSLNEQFF TGTGCCAGCAGCTTAGGCGGGAGTTTGAATGAGCAGTTCTTC
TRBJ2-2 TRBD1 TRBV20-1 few CSAGTENTGELFF TGCAGTGCTGGGACAGAGAACACCGGGGAGCTGTTTTTT
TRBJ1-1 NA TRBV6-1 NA CASSNRVGTEAFF TGTGCCAGCAGCAACAGGGTGGGCACTGAAGCTTTCTTT
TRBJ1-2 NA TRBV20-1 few CSARVGPYGYTF TGCAGTGCTAGAGTGGGTCCCTATGGCTACACCTTC
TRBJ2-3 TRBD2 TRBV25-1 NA CASSSETSGNTDTQYF TGTGCCAGCTCCTCGGAGACTAGCGGGAACACAGATACGCAGTATTTT
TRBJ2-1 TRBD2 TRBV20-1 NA CSAISPVAGGFNEQFF TGCAGTGCGATATCTCCCGTAGCGGGAGGATTTAATGAGCAGTTCTTC
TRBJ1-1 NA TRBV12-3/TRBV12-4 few CASSENTEAFF TGTGCCAGCAGTGAGAACACTGAAGCTTTCTTT
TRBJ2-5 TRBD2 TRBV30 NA CAWSKLAGGGETQYF TGTGCCTGGAGTAAATTAGCGGGAGGGGGAGAAACCCAGTACTTC
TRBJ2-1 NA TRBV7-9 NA CASRSSADEQFF TGTGCCAGCAGATCTAGCGCCGATGAGCAGTTCTTC
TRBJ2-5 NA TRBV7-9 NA CASSLAGGQETQYF TGTGCCAGCAGCTTAGCGGGAGGCCAAGAGACCCAGTACTTC
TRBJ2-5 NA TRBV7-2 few CASSLASQETQYF TGTGCCAGCAGCTTAGCGTCCCAAGAGACCCAGTACTTC
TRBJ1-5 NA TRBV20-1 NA CSARRAGSGRGNQPQHF TGCAGTGCTAGGAGGGCAGGCTCCGGAAGGGGCAATCAGCCCCAGCATTTT
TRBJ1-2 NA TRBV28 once CASSSGGANYGYTF TGTGCCAGCAGCTCGGGGGGGGCGAACTATGGCTACACCTTC
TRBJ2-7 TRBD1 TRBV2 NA CASSEPLQGEEQYF TGTGCCAGCAGTGAGCCACTACAGGGGGAGGAGCAGTACTTC
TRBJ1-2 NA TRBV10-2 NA CASSRDDYGYTF TGCGCCAGCAGTAGGGACGACTATGGCTACACCTTC
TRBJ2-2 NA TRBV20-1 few CSASAGTPADTGELFF TGCAGTGCTAGCGCCGGGACGCCGGCGGACACCGGGGAGCTGTTTTTT
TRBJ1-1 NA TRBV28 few CASSLLGTSWPAFF TGTGCCAGCAGCCTCTTAGGGACATCGTGGCCAGCTTTCTTT
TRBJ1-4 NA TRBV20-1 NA CSAPHTEKLFF TGCAGTGCCCCACACACAGAAAAACTGTTTTTT
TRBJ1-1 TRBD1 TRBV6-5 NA CASSYLTRGQGYNTEAFF TGTGCCAGCAGTTACCTTACCCGAGGACAGGGCTATAACACTGAAGCTTTCTTT
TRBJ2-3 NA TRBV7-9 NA CASSSATPAGDTQYF TGTGCCAGCAGCTCTGCCACGCCGGCGGGGGATACGCAGTATTTT
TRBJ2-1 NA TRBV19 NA CASRTGPAEGYNEQFF TGTGCCAGTAGGACCGGTCCAGCGGAAGGCTACAATGAGCAGTTCTTC
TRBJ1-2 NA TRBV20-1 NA CSARDLRSYGYTF TGCAGTGCTAGAGATTTACGGTCCTATGGCTACACCTTC
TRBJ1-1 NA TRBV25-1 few CASSELSLGTPEAFF TGTGCCAGCAGTGAACTGTCCCTTGGAACCCCTGAAGCTTTCTTT
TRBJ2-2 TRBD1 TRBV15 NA CATSRDGGLWTGVTGELFF TGTGCCACCAGCAGAGATGGGGGCCTTTGGACAGGAGTGACCGGGGAGCTGTTTTTT
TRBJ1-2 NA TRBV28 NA CGVGFRGYTF TGTGGCGTGGGTTTTCGTGGCTACACCTTC
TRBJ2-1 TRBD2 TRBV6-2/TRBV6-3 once CASIAGGGHNEQFF TGTGCCAGCATAGCGGGAGGAGGGCACAATGAGCAGTTCTTC